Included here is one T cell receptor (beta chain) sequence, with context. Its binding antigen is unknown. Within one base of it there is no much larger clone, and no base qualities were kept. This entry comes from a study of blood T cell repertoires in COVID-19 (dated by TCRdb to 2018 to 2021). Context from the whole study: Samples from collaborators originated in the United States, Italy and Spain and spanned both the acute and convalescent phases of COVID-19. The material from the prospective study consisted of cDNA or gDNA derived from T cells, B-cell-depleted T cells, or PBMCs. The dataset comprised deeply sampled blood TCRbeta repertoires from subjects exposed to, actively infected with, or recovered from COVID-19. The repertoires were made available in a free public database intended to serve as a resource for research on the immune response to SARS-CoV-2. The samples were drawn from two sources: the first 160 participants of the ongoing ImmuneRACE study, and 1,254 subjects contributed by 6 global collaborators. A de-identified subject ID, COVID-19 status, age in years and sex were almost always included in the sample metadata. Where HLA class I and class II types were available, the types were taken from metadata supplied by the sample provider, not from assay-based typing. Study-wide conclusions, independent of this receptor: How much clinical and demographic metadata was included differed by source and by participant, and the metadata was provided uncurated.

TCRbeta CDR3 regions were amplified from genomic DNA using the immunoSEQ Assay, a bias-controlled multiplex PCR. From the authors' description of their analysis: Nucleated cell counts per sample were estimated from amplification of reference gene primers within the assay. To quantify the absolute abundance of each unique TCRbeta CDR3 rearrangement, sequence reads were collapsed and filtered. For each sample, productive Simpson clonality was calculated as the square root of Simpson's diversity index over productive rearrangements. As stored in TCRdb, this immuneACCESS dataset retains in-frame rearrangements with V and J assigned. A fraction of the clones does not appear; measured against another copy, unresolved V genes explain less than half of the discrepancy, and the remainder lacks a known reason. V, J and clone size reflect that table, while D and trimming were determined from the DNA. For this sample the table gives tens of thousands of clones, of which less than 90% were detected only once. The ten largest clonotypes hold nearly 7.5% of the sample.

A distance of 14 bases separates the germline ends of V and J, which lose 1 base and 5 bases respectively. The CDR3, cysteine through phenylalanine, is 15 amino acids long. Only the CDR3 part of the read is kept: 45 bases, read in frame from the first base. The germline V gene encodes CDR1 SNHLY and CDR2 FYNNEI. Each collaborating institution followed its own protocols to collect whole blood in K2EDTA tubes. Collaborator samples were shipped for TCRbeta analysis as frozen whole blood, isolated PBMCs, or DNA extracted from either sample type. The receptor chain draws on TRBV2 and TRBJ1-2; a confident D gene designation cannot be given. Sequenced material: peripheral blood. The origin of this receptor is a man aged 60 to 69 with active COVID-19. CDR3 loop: CASSEGAGLSYGYTF. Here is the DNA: TGTGCCAGCAGTGAAGGGGCAGGTTTAAGTTATGGCTACACCTTC.